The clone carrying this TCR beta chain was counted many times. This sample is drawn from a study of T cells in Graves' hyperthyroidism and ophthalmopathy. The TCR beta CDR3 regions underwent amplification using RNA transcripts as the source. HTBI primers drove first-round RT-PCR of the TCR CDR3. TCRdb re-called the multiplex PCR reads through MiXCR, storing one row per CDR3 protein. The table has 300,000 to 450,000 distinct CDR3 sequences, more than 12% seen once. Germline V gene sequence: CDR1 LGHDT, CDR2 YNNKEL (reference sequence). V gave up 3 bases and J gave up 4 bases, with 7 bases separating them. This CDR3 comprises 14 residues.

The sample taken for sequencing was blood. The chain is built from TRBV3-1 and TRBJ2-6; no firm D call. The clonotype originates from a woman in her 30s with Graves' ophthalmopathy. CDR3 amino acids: CASSHAIGANVLTF. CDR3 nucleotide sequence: TGTGCCAGCAGCCATGCAATAGGGGCCAACGTCCTGACTTTC.